Following are 21 T cell receptor beta chains from one sample sequenced in a study of blood T cell repertoires in COVID-19. TCRdb keeps only in-frame clones here, not all; method: immunoSEQ multiplex PCR. This table has about 260,000 clones, approximately 89% appearing once. The sequenced material came from peripheral blood. These receptors all come from a man in his forties with active or convalescent COVID-19.

The chain uses TRBV7-2 and TRBJ2-3, with 12 bases aligning to TRBD2. The CDR3 contains 15 residues. Germline-derived CDR1 and CDR2 are SGHTA and FQGNSA. Trimming took 3 bases from V and 4 from J; bases not matched to a gene: 2. This CDR3 is CASSFGLAGSDTQYF. The CDR3 DNA is TGTGCCAGCAGCTTCGGACTAGCGGGGTCAGATACGCAGTATTTT.

The chain employs TRBV4-1 and TRBJ2-1; TRBD1 matches at 10 bases. With 6 bases clipped from V and 4 bases from J, the junction kept 6 bases outside the gene matches. Germline V gene data show CDR1 as MGHRA and CDR2 as YSYEKL. The CDR3 contains 15 residues. The CDR3 protein is CASSLGQGVYNEQFF. The CDR3 DNA sequence: TGCGCCAGCAGTCTCGGACAGGGGGTTTACAATGAGCAGTTCTTC.

In DNA, the CDR3 is TGTGCCAGCAGCTTCGGACAGGGGGCTCAGCCCCAGCATTTT. Its protein is CASSFGQGAQPQHF. The chain carries TRBV7-3 and TRBJ1-5; 11 bases agree with TRBD1. The CDR3 contains 14 residues. The germline gives CDR1 SGHTA, CDR2 FQGTGA. Trimming cost V 3 bases and J 6 bases; bases outside gene matches: 1.

The chain employs TRBV25-1 and TRBJ2-3, with D perhaps matching TRBD1 (6 bases). Trimming stripped 5 bases from V and 2 bases from J, with 14 bases between. The CDR3 is made up of 15 amino acids. CDR1 and CDR2 (germline): MGHDK, SYGVNS. The CDR3: CASSPRQVVTDTQYF. The CDR3, as DNA: TGTGCCAGCAGTCCCCGACAGGTCGTCACAGATACGCAGTATTTT.

The genes are TRBV19 and TRBJ2-2; possibly TRBD1 for D (6 bases). Trimming shortened V by 2 bases and J by 5 bases, and 18 bases separated the two germline ends. Looked up from germline, CDR1 is LNHDA and CDR2 is SQIVND (reference sequence). The CDR3 is made up of 17 amino acids. The CDR3 DNA reads TGTGCCAGTAGTATAATCAGGGGTGGGTTTCTTACCGGGGAGCTGTTTTTT. As protein: CASSIIRGGFLTGELFF. Filled out from reference TRBV19 and TRBJ2-2, the complete variable domain reads DGGITQSPKYLFRKEGQNVTLSCEQNLNHDAMYWYRQDPGQGLRLIYYSQIVNDFQKGDIAEGYSVSREKKESFPLTVTSAQKNPTAFYLCASSIIRGGFLTGELFFGEGSRLTVL.

The J gene is TRBJ1-1, the V gene TRBV18; the D gene is possibly TRBD1 (6 bases). Trimming shortened V by 0 bases and J by 1 base, and 6 bases separated the two germline ends. The CDR3 runs to 14 residues. Germline V gene lookup returns CDR1 KGHSH and CDR2 LQKENI. In nucleotides, the CDR3 is TGTGCCAGCTCACCACCGGACAGGAACACTGAAGCTTTCTTT. Amino acids: CASSPPDRNTEAFF.

The genes are TRBV7-6 and TRBJ2-1; TRBD1 agrees at 12 bases. Trimming took 5 bases from V and 9 from J; bases not matched to a gene: 5. The CDR3 totals 14 residues. Germline V gives CDR1 SGHVS, CDR2 FNYEAQ. The CDR3 nucleotides are TGTGCCAGCAGCCTGGGACAGGGGGCGCGTGAGCAGTTCTTC. Translating gives CASSLGQGAREQFF. The variable domain in full, completed from reference TRBV7-6 and TRBJ2-1, reads GAGVSQSPRYKVTKRGQDVALRCDPISGHVSLYWYRQALGQGPEFLTYFNYEAQQDKSGLPNDRFSAERPEGSISTLTIQRTEQRDSAMYRCASSLGQGAREQFFGPGTRLTVL.

This clone was detected once. This rearrangement joins TRBV2 to TRBJ2-4; a weak D match, TRBD2 (5 bases). Trimming stripped 2 bases from V and 1 base from J, with 18 bases between. The CDR3 is 18 amino acids. Germline CDR1 is SNHLY and CDR2 is FYNNEI. CDR3 bases: TGTGCCAGCAGTGAAATAATTGAGGTGAGGAGGGCCAAAAACATTCAGTACTTC. This sequence encodes CASSEIIEVRRAKNIQYF.

The CDR3 sequence: CASSLYGGYGYTF. The CDR3 DNA reads as TGTGCCAGCAGCTTGTACGGGGGCTATGGCTACACCTTC. The chain links TRBV5-6 to TRBJ1-2, with D perhaps TRBD1 (5 bases). V dropped 1 base and J dropped 4 bases, with 8 bases sitting between them. The CDR3 has 13 amino acids. From germline, CDR1 is SGHDT and CDR2 YYEEEE.

This rearrangement joins TRBV6-5 to TRBJ1-6, with D possibly being TRBD1 (5 bases). The germline V gene has CDR1 MNHEY and CDR2 SVGAGI. CDR3 length equals 15 residues. V lost 8 bases and J 5 bases, leaving 16 bases between the germline ends. CDR3 nucleotide sequence: TGTGCCAGCGTACCTGTGGGGGGGAATAATTCACCCCTCCACTTT. As protein: CASVPVGGNNSPLHF.

V is TRBV5-1 and J is TRBJ1-5; 11 bases are shared with TRBD1. CDR1 is SGHRS, CDR2 YFSETQ, per germline. This CDR3 spans 15 amino acids. Unmatched junction bases numbered 2, after V lost 2 bases and J lost 4 bases. The CDR3 sequence: CASSLGTGGNQPQHF. The CDR3 DNA reads TGCGCCAGCAGCTTAGGGACAGGGGGAAATCAGCCCCAGCATTTT.

This chain joins TRBV27 and TRBJ1-3; a weak D match, TRBD1 (5 bases). CDR1 is MNHEY, CDR2 SMNVEV, per germline (reference sequence). The length of the CDR3 is 15 residues. V was pared by 5 bases and J by 0 bases, with 11 bases between. The CDR3 coding sequence is TGTGCCAGCAGTGCGGGACCGTTCTCTGGAAACACCATATATTTT. This translates into CASSAGPFSGNTIYF.

This clone was counted a single time. Compared with germline, one end of the junction differs, possibly owing to a read error. This rearrangement joins TRBV7-6 to TRBJ2-1, with 14 bases lining up with TRBD2. The germline V gene has CDR1 SGHVS and CDR2 FNYEAQ. The CDR3 runs 17 residues. This CDR3 is CASSPGTSGGPYNEQFF. Written as DNA, the CDR3 is TGTGCCAGCAGCCCCGGGACTAGCGGGGGCCCCTATAATGAGCAGTTCTTC.

This clone was seen ten or more times. V is TRBV3-1 (or the pseudogene TRBV3-2) and J is TRBJ2-7; TRBD2 aligns across 7 bases. There are 14 residues in the CDR3. The trim removed 0 bases at V and 4 bases at J, leaving 3 bases unmatched. Germline V CDR1 and CDR2: LGHDT, YNNKEL (reference sequence). In DNA form, the CDR3 reads TGTGCCAGCAGCCAAGAAGGACTAGTGTACGAGCAGTACTTC. Translated: CASSQEGLVYEQYF.

The rearrangement uses TRBV9 and TRBJ2-1, with 12 bases lining up with TRBD1. CDR1 and CDR2 (germline): SGDLS, YYNGEE. V lost 4 bases and J lost 7; bases outside the gene matches: 6. The CDR3 sequence is 15 residues long. CDR3 region: CASSPGQGARNEQFF. CDR3 bases: TGTGCCAGCAGCCCGGGACAGGGGGCGCGTAATGAGCAGTTCTTC.

The genes are TRBV3-1 (or the pseudogene TRBV3-2) and TRBJ1-1; D is ambiguous. V was clipped by 3 bases and J by 1 base, with 9 bases between them. Per germline, CDR1 LGHDT and CDR2 YNNKEL (reference sequence). The CDR3 totals 14 residues. CDR3 DNA: TGTGCCAGCAGCCACCCCTTTCGGAACACTGAAGCTTTCTTT. Translated: CASSHPFRNTEAFF.

The V and J genes are TRBV7-8 and TRBJ2-7; TRBD2 matches at 13 bases. This CDR3 spans 18 amino acids. Germline-derived CDR1 and CDR2 are SGHVS and FQNEAQ. The V and J ends lost 5 bases and 4 bases, in that order; junction bases with no gene match: 14. This CDR3 reads CASSLRVLAGGPRYEQYF. For the CDR3, the DNA is TGTGCCAGCAGCCTTAGAGTACTAGCGGGAGGGCCTCGGTACGAGCAGTACTTC.

The chain's CDR3 is CASSPRQGTHSGNTIYF. The CDR3 nucleotides read TGTGCCAGCAGCCCCCGACAGGGGACCCACTCTGGAAACACCATATATTTT. The chain recombines TRBV7-9 with TRBJ1-3, with 8 bases that match TRBD1. The V segment lost 5 bases and the J segment 0 bases; nucleotides outside the gene matches: 9. CDR1 SEHNR and CDR2 FQNEAQ come from the germline V gene (reference sequence). The CDR3 consists of 17 residues. The entire variable domain, with the rest obtained from reference TRBV7-9 and TRBJ1-3, is as follows: DTGVSQNPRHKITKRGQNVTFRCDPISEHNRLYWYRQTLGQGPEFLTYFQNEAQLEKSRLLSDRFSAERPKGSFSTLEIQRTEQGDSAMYLCASSPRQGTHSGNTIYFGEGSWLTVV.

The chain recombines TRBV12-3 or TRBV12-4 with TRBJ1-1; D possibly corresponds to TRBD1 (5 bases). V lost 8 bases and J lost 1, with 11 bases in between. CDR3 size: 13 residues. The CDR3 nucleotides are TGTGCCAGCCGCGGGGGTCGGAACACTGAAGCTTTCTTT. Protein: CASRGGRNTEAFF.

CDR3 residues: CASSQHWTGMGEKLFF. DNA of the CDR3: TGCGCCAGCAGCCAGCATTGGACAGGGATGGGGGAAAAACTGTTTTTT. This chain connects TRBV4-1 to TRBJ1-4; 8 bases match TRBD1. Trimming took 3 bases from V and 8 from J; bases not matched to a gene: 11. CDR3 size: 16 residues. Looked up from germline, CDR1 is MGHRA and CDR2 is YSYEKL.

The chain carries TRBV9 and TRBJ1-1; D gene unclear. This CDR3 contains 13 residues. Trimming took off 1 base at V and 7 bases at J, with 11 bases between the two ends. Germline-derived CDR1 and CDR2 are SGDLS and YYNGEE. Here the CDR3 DNA reads TGTGCCAGCAGCGTAAGGCTTGGAGGTGAAGCTTTCTTT. Protein product: CASSVRLGGEAFF.